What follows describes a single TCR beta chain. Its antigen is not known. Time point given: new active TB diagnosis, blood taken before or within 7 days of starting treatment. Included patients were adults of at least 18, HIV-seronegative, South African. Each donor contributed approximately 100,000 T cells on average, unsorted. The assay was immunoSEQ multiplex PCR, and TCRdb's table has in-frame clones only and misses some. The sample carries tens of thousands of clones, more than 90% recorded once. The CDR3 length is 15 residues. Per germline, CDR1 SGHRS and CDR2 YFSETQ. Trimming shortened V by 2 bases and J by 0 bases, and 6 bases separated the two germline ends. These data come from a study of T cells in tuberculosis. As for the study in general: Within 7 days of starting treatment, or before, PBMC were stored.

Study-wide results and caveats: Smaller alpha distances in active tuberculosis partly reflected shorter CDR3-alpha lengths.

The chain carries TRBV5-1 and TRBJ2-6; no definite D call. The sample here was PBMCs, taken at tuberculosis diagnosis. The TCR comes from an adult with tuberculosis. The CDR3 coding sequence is TGCGCCAGCAGCTTCGGAGACTCTGGGGCCAACGTCCTGACTTTC. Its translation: CASSFGDSGANVLTF.